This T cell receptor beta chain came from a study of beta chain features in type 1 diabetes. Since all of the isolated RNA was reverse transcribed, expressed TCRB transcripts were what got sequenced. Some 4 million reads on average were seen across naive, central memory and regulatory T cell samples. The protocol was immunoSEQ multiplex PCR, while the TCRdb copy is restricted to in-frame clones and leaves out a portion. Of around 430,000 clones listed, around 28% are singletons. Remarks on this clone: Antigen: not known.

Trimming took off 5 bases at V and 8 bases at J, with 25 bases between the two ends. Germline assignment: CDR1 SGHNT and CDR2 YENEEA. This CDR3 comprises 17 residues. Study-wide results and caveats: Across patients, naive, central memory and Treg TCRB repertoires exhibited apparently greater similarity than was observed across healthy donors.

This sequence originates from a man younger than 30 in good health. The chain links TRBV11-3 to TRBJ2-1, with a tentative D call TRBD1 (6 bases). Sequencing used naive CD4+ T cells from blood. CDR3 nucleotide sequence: TGTGCCAGCAGCCGTCTGAAGTGGGGCGCCCCAGGGGATGAGCAGTTCTTC. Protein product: CASSRLKWGAPGDEQFF.